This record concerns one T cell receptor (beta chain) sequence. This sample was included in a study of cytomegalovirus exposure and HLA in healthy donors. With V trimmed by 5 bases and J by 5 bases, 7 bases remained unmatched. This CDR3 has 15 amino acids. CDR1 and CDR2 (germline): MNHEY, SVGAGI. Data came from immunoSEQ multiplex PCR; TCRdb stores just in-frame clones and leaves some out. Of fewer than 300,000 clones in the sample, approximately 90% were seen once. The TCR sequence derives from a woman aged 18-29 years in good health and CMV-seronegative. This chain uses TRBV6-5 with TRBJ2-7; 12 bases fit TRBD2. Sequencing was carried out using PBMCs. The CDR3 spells CASSTPLAGGHEQYF. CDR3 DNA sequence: TGTGCCAGCAGTACTCCACTAGCGGGAGGACACGAGCAGTACTTC.